Below, 31 T cell receptor beta chains from the same sample are listed, as sequenced in a study of T cell responses to AZD1222 COVID-19 vaccine. Generated by immunoSEQ multiplex PCR, the TCRdb table keeps only in-frame clones and is missing some. The sample has 86,000 or so clones; 90% are singletons. Sequences were derived from peripheral blood, sampled on day 0 of AZD1222 vaccination. These receptors all come from an adult in good health.

The rearrangement joins TRBV5-4 to TRBJ1-1, with D unclear. V was pared by 3 bases and J by 4 bases, with 10 bases between. The CDR3 length is 13 residues. Germline V gene sequence: CDR1 SGHNT, CDR2 YYREEE (reference sequence). The CDR3 DNA follows: TGTGCCAGCAGCTCCGGGGTGGGCACTGAAGCTTTCTTT. This encodes CASSSGVGTEAFF.

This clone was detected only a few times. CDR3 DNA: TGTGCCAGCAGTGAATTTGGGGTGAGCTCCTACGAGCAGTACTTC. Translation: CASSEFGVSSYEQYF. The V call is TRBV6-1, the J call TRBJ2-7; D ambiguous. The germline V gene encodes CDR1 MNHNS and CDR2 SASEGT. This CDR3 is 15 amino acids long. V was pared by 2 bases and J by 0 bases, with 11 bases between.

This chain connects TRBV28 to TRBJ2-7, with D tentatively TRBD1 (6 bases). This CDR3 is built from 15 residues. Trimming removed 4 bases from V and 6 bases from J, with 19 bases in between. Per the germline V gene, CDR1 is MDHEN and CDR2 is SYDVKM. The DNA for the CDR3 is TGTGCCAGCAGTTCGTCCTGGGGGCCTAGGGTCGAGCAGTACTTC. Its protein is CASSSSWGPRVEQYF.

The sample holds one count of this clone. J is TRBJ1-3 and V is TRBV2; no clear D gene. Deletions cut 7 bases from V and 0 bases from J, with 16 bases between. CDR1 SNHLY and CDR2 FYNNEI come from the germline V gene. The CDR3 is made up of 16 amino acids. The CDR3, as DNA: TGTGCCAGCATAGAAGCGGCCCCGAGCTCTGGAAACACCATATATTTT. It is translated as CASIEAAPSSGNTIYF.

V gene TRBV18 combines with J gene TRBJ1-5, with D unresolved. The CDR3 has 14 amino acids. V lost 6 bases, J lost 6 bases, and 15 bases lay in between. Germline-derived CDR1 and CDR2 are KGHSH and LQKENI. The CDR3 sequence: CASSPPGPGQPQHF. DNA for the CDR3: TGTGCCAGCTCCCCCCCAGGTCCGGGTCAGCCCCAGCATTTT.

The table lists this clone with a count of one. The chain links TRBV6-5 to TRBJ2-7, with TRBD1 matching over 7 bases. CDR1 is MNHEY, CDR2 SVGAGI, per germline. The trim removed 7 bases at V and 2 bases at J, leaving 8 bases unmatched. The CDR3 has 14 residues. CDR3 coding DNA: TGTGCCAGCAACTTCGGACAGGAGCCCTACGAGCAGTACTTC. It specifies CASNFGQEPYEQYF.

This clone was observed a few times. This chain links TRBV14 with TRBJ2-2; D gene ambiguous. V was cut by 1 base and J by 4 bases, with 10 bases left in between. This CDR3 is 15 amino acids long. CDR1 and CDR2 (germline): SGHDN, FVKESK. CDR3 region: CASSQVPTATGELFF. CDR3 sequence (DNA): TGTGCCAGCAGCCAAGTTCCCACCGCCACCGGGGAGCTGTTTTTT.

This chain uses TRBV28 with TRBJ1-2; D is undetermined. Trimming removed 5 bases at V and 0 bases at J, with 19 bases between. CDR1 is MDHEN and CDR2 is SYDVKM in the germline V gene. CDR3 length equals 17 residues. This CDR3 is CASSGEGLARANYGYTF. CDR3 DNA: TGTGCCAGCAGTGGGGAAGGTTTGGCGAGAGCTAACTATGGCTACACCTTC.

This chain connects TRBV30 to TRBJ2-1, with D perhaps TRBD2 (6 bases). CDR3 length: 13 amino acids. Germline V lookup: CDR1 GTSNPN, CDR2 SVGIG (reference sequence). V lost 3 bases and J 7 bases, leaving 13 bases between the germline ends. The CDR3 reads CAWSRELGNEQFF. As DNA, the CDR3 is TGTGCCTGGAGCCGGGAGTTAGGGAATGAGCAGTTCTTC. Based on the CDR3 plus reference TRBV30 and TRBJ2-1, the full variable domain is SQTIHQWPATLVQPVGSPLSLECTVEGTSNPNLYWYRQAAGRGLQLLFYSVGIGQISSEVPQNLSASRPQDRQFILSSKKLLLSDSGFYLCAWSRELGNEQFFGPGTRLTVL.

This clone was recorded only once. The chain is built from TRBV7-2 and TRBJ1-4, with 8 bases matching TRBD1. Germline values: CDR1 SGHTA, CDR2 FQGNSA. Trimming cost V 6 bases and J 8 bases; bases outside gene matches: 11. This CDR3 comprises 15 residues. The CDR3 protein is CASRPPGTGSEKLFF. CDR3 sequence (DNA): TGTGCCAGCAGGCCTCCCGGGACAGGATCCGAAAAACTGTTTTTT.

V usage is TRBV27 and J usage is TRBJ1-5, with D possibly TRBD1 on 5 matching bases. The CDR3 is made up of 14 amino acids. Germline-derived CDR1 and CDR2 are MNHEY and SMNVEV (reference sequence). Trimming took off 3 bases at V and 7 bases at J, with 13 bases between the two ends. The CDR3 bases are TGTGCCAGCAGTTTTTGGGGGTTAGGGCAGCCCCAGCATTTT. It is translated as CASSFWGLGQPQHF.

The chain is built from TRBV6-5 and TRBJ1-5; D is ambiguous. In germline, CDR1 is MNHEY, CDR2 SVGAGI. V was pared by 4 bases and J by 0 bases, with 7 bases between. There are 14 residues in the CDR3. CDR3 amino acids: CASSSSGSNQPQHF. In nucleotides, the CDR3 is TGTGCCAGCAGTTCCTCGGGTAGCAATCAGCCCCAGCATTTT.

As for this clone: Other DNA sequences within the sample encode an identical CDR3. This chain links TRBV3-1 (or the pseudogene TRBV3-2) with TRBJ1-5; D is perhaps TRBD1 (5 bases). Germline V lookup: CDR1 LGHDT, CDR2 YNNKEL (reference sequence). Trimming took off 3 bases at V and 3 bases at J, with 6 bases between the two ends. The CDR3 covers 13 residues. Here the CDR3 reads CASSQGDNQPQHF. The CDR3 DNA follows: TGTGCCAGCAGCCAGGGGGACAATCAGCCCCAGCATTTT.

The gene calls are TRBV9 and TRBJ1-2; 7 nucleotides align to TRBD1. V lost 4 bases and J lost 6; bases outside the gene matches: 9. The CDR3 is 14 residues long. The V gene's germline CDR1 is SGDLS and CDR2 YYNGEE. In DNA, the CDR3 is TGTGCCAGCAGCCCCTTAGACAGGGACCATGGCTACACCTTC. It translates to CASSPLDRDHGYTF. The variable domain in full, completed from reference TRBV9 and TRBJ1-2, reads DSGVTQTPKHLITATGQRVTLRCSPRSGDLSVYWYQQSLDQGLQFLIQYYNGEERAKGNILERFSAQQFPDLHSELNLSSLELGDSALYFCASSPLDRDHGYTFGSGTRLTVV.

A single count supports this clone. V and J are TRBV3-1 (or the pseudogene TRBV3-2) and TRBJ2-5; 7 nucleotides align to TRBD2. There are 15 residues in the CDR3. Germline values: CDR1 LGHDT, CDR2 YNNKEL (reference sequence). With 0 bases clipped from V and 3 bases from J, the junction kept 4 bases outside the gene matches. Here the CDR3 DNA reads TGTGCCAGCAGCCAAGATAGCGGGTTGAAAGAGACCCAGTACTTC. Amino acid sequence: CASSQDSGLKETQYF.

The chain uses TRBV5-1 and TRBJ1-2; a weak D match, TRBD1 (5 bases). V was pared by 2 bases and J by 4 bases, with 12 bases between. Germline CDR1 SGHRS, CDR2 YFSETQ. The CDR3 extends over 14 amino acids. This CDR3 is CASSFGQGAYGYTF. CDR3 nucleotide sequence: TGCGCCAGCAGCTTCGGGCAGGGAGCCTATGGCTACACCTTC.

The chain joins TRBV29-1 to TRBJ1-6; unclear D gene. Trimming removed 6 bases from V and 4 bases from J, with 10 bases in between. Germline CDR1 is SQVTM and CDR2 is ANQGSEA. The length of the CDR3 is 13 residues. CDR3 protein: CSVLENYNSPLHF. CDR3 coding DNA: TGCAGCGTGCTGGAGAATTATAATTCACCCCTCCACTTT.

The chain has TRBV28 and TRBJ2-7; 8 nucleotides line up with TRBD2. This CDR3 region has 14 residues. After removal of 5 bases from V and 6 bases from J, the junction contained 9 bases not matched to a gene. CDR1 is MDHEN, CDR2 SYDVKM, per germline. The CDR3 DNA sequence: TGTGCCAGCAGTCAAAGCGGGAGTATCAGCGAGCAGTACTTC. Protein product: CASSQSGSISEQYF.

This rearrangement joins TRBV7-3 to TRBJ1-2; 9 nucleotides agree with TRBD1. CDR3 size: 16 residues. V lost 5 bases to trimming and J lost 5 bases; unmatched junction nucleotides: 12. CDR1 is SGHTA and CDR2 is FQGTGA in the germline V gene. This chain's CDR3 is CASSPQHDGTGYGYTF. The CDR3 DNA reads TGTGCCAGCAGCCCGCAACACGACGGGACAGGGTATGGCTACACCTTC.

This chain uses TRBV11-2 with TRBJ1-6; possibly TRBD1 for D (6 bases). The germline V and J ends were trimmed by 1 base and 10 bases, with 11 bases remaining between them. CDR3 length equals 14 residues. Germline V gene lookup returns CDR1 SGHAT and CDR2 FQNNGV. CDR3 amino acids: CASSLGGLGSPLHF. CDR3 DNA: TGTGCCAGCAGCTTAGGGGGGCTGGGGTCACCCCTCCACTTT. Full variable domain (remainder filled in from reference TRBV11-2 and TRBJ1-6): EAGVAQSPRYKIIEKRQSVAFWCNPISGHATLYWYQQILGQGPKLLIQFQNNGVVDDSQLPKDRFSAERLKGVDSTLKIQPAKLEDSAVYLCASSLGGLGSPLHFGNGTRLTVT.

V and J are TRBV7-9 and TRBJ1-1, with a tentative D call TRBD1 (6 bases). CDR1 and CDR2 (germline): SEHNR, FQNEAQ (reference sequence). V was shortened by 5 bases and J by 3 bases, with 16 bases between the two germline ends. This CDR3 is built from 15 residues. CDR3 coding DNA: TGTGCCAGCAGCACGGATCAGGGGCTTTACACTGAAGCTTTCTTT. This sequence encodes CASSTDQGLYTEAFF.

The V and J genes are TRBV15 and TRBJ2-7, with 14 bases lining up with TRBD2. The germline gives CDR1 LNHNV, CDR2 YYDKDF (reference sequence). The CDR3 consists of 16 residues. The trim removed 5 bases at V and 7 bases at J, leaving 10 bases unmatched. The CDR3 here is CATSSGLAGEEGEQYF. The CDR3 region has the DNA TGTGCCACCAGCTCGGGACTAGCGGGAGAAGAAGGAGAGCAGTACTTC. Using reference TRBV15 and TRBJ2-7 for the parts outside the CDR3, the full variable domain is DAMVIQNPRYQVTQFGKPVTLSCSQTLNHNVMYWYQQKSSQAPKLLFHYYDKDFNNEADTPDNFQSRRPNTSFCFLDIRSPGLGDTAMYLCATSSGLAGEEGEQYFGPGTRLTVT.

V usage is TRBV19 and J usage is TRBJ2-2; 7 positions match TRBD1. With V trimmed by 4 bases and J by 1 base, 9 bases remained unmatched. The CDR3 is 17 residues long. Germline CDR1 LNHDA, CDR2 SQIVND (reference sequence). The CDR3 protein is CASSTLRDSRNTGELFF. The DNA of the CDR3 is TGTGCCAGTAGTACTCTTAGGGACAGCCGGAACACCGGGGAGCTGTTTTTT.

The genes are TRBV6-5 and TRBJ2-2, with TRBD2 identical over 13 bases. There are 15 residues in the CDR3. Germline-derived CDR1 and CDR2 are MNHEY and SVGAGI. Trimming cost V 8 bases and J 7 bases; bases outside gene matches: 7. The chain's CDR3 is CASVRTSGSHGELFF. In DNA, the CDR3 is TGTGCCAGCGTCAGGACTAGCGGGAGCCACGGGGAGCTGTTTTTT.

This chain joins TRBV9 and TRBJ2-1, with D perhaps TRBD2 (6 bases). The germline V and J ends were trimmed by 0 bases and 5 bases, with 12 bases remaining between them. The germline V gene has CDR1 SGDLS and CDR2 YYNGEE. There are 15 residues in the CDR3. The DNA for the CDR3 is TGTGCCAGCAGCGTAGATAGCGGACTTAACAATGAGCAGTTCTTC. Protein sequence: CASSVDSGLNNEQFF.

This clone was observed a handful of times. The chain is built from TRBV28 and TRBJ2-2; 7 nucleotides line up with TRBD2. CDR3 length: 15 amino acids. The ends lost 2 bases at V and 5 bases at J; junction bases unmatched: 5. CDR1 is MDHEN, CDR2 SYDVKM, per germline. CDR3 protein: CASSLAGVETGELFF. CDR3 in DNA: TGTGCCAGCAGTTTAGCGGGAGTAGAGACCGGGGAGCTGTTTTTT.

This chain joins TRBV5-1 and TRBJ2-1; possibly TRBD1 for D (6 bases). Germline lookup yields CDR1 SGHRS and CDR2 YFSETQ. V was pared by 2 bases and J by 8 bases, with 14 bases between. The CDR3 covers 14 residues. CDR3 region: CASSLGQYNDEQFF. For the CDR3, the DNA is TGCGCCAGCAGCTTAGGACAGTATAATGATGAGCAGTTCTTC.

The rearrangement uses TRBV9 and TRBJ2-2; D possibly corresponds to TRBD2 (6 bases). The CDR3 totals 16 residues. The V and J ends lost 4 bases and 1 base respectively, with 14 bases between them. Germline loops: CDR1 SGDLS, CDR2 YYNGEE. CDR3 loop: CASSLRKGGNTGELFF. The CDR3 DNA reads TGTGCCAGCAGCCTCCGGAAGGGAGGGAACACCGGGGAGCTGTTTTTT.

This clone showed up just once. The same CDR3 also results from other DNA sequences found in this sample. This chain connects TRBV7-2 to TRBJ1-1; 7 nucleotides match TRBD1. CDR3 size: 14 residues. V dropped 2 bases and J dropped 1; count of bases not matched to a gene: 1. Germline V gives CDR1 SGHTA, CDR2 FQGNSA. CDR3 coding DNA: TGTGCCAGCAGCTTACAGGGGGGGAACACTGAAGCTTTCTTT. This translates into CASSLQGGNTEAFF.

This chain links TRBV11-3 with TRBJ1-2, with 7 positions matching TRBD1. The germline V gene encodes CDR1 SGHNT and CDR2 YENEEA. This CDR3 is built from 12 residues. J lost 10 bases, V lost 4 bases, and 6 bases had no gene match. The CDR3 coding sequence is TGTGCCAGCAGCTCGACAGGGACTAACTACACCTTC. Its translation: CASSSTGTNYTF.

The genes are TRBV5-6 and TRBJ1-3; D not certain. CDR1 is SGHDT and CDR2 is YYEEEE in the germline V gene. V was cut by 0 bases and J by 4 bases, with 8 bases left in between. The CDR3 loop spans 14 amino acids. CDR3 DNA sequence: TGTGCCAGCAGCTTGGCAAGTACCGGAAACACCATATATTTT. As protein: CASSLASTGNTIYF.